This T cell receptor (beta chain) was obtained from a study of blood T cell repertoires in COVID-19. Assay: immunoSEQ multiplex PCR; the TCRdb copy retains only in-frame clones and omits some. The top ten clones hold under 14% of a sample with 200,000 or so clones, 70% to 90% of them seen once. The CDR3 consists of 13 residues. The germline V gene encodes CDR1 SGHAT and CDR2 FQNNGV. V lost 0 bases, J lost 10 bases, and 12 bases lay in between. The sample taken for sequencing was PBMCs or T cells enriched from blood (not recorded which). The genes are TRBV11-2 and TRBJ1-1; TRBD1 is a possible D gene (6 bases). The receptor was derived from a man aged 25 to 40 who had recovered from COVID-19. CDR3 nucleotides: TGTGCCAGCAGCTTAGATCTGGGGGCCGGAGCTTTCTTT. Protein sequence: CASSLDLGAGAFF.